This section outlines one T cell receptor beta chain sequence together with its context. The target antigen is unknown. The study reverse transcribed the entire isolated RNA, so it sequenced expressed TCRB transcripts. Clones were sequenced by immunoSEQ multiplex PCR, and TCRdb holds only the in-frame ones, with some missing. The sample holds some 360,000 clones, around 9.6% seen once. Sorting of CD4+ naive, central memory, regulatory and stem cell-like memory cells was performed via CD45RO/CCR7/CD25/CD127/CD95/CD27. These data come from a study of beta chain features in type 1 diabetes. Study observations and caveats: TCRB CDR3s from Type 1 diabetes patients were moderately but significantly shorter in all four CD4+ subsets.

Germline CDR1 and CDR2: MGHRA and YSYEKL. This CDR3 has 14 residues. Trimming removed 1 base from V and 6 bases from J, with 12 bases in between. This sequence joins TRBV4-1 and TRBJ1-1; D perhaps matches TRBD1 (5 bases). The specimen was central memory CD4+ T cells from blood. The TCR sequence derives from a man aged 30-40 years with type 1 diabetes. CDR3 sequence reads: CASSQGGGTAEAFF. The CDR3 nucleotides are TGCGCCAGCAGCCAAGGTGGAGGGACTGCTGAAGCTTTCTTT.